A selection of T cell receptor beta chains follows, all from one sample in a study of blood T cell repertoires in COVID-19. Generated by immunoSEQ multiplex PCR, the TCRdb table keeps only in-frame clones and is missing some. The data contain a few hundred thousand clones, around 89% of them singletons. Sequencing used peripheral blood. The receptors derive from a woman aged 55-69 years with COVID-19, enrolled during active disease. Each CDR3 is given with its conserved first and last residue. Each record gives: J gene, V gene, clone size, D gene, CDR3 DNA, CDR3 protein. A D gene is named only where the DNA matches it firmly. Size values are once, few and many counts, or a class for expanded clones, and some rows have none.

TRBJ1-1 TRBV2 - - TGTGCCAGCAGTGAAGGGACAACTATTAACACTGAAGCTTTCTTT CASSEGTTINTEAFF
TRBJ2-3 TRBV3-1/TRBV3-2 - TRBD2 TGTGCCAGCAGCCAAGATGCCCCTACACTAGCGGGGGGCCAAGATACGCAGTATTTT CASSQDAPTLAGGQDTQYF
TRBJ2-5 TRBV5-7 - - TGTGCCAGCAGCTTGGACGGGAATTGGGAGACCCAGTACTTC CASSLDGNWETQYF
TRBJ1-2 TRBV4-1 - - TGCGCCAGCAGCCAAGAGGAGGGCAGATATGATGGCTACACCTTC CASSQEEGRYDGYTF
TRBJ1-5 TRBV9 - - TGTGCCAGCAGCGGGGGGGATACGGGTCAGCCCCAGCATTTT CASSGGDTGQPQHF
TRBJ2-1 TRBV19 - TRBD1 TGTGCCAGTAGTGGACAGGTTTACAATGAGCAGTTCTTC CASSGQVYNEQFF
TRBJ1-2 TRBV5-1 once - TGCGCCAGCACCTGGGGGCAGGGGAGCTATGGCTACACCTTC CASTWGQGSYGYTF
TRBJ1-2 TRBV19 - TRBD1 TGTGCCAGTAGTATAATGGGACAGGGAAGGGGCTACACCTTC CASSIMGQGRGYTF
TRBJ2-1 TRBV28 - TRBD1 TGTGCCAGCAGTGCACAGGGGGCGCGGTCAGTGGGCTCCTACAATGAGCAGTTCTTC CASSAQGARSVGSYNEQFF
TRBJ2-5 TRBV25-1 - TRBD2 TGTGCCAGCAGTGAAAGCGGGACTCCCGGGAGGGAGACCCAGTACTTC CASSESGTPGRETQYF
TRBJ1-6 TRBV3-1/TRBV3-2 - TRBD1 TGTGCCAGCAGCCAAAGAATGACAGGGGTAAATTCACCCCTCCACTTT CASSQRMTGVNSPLHF
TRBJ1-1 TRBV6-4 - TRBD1 TGTGCCAGCAGTGTTAAGGAACAGGGGGCCACTGAAGCTTTCTTT CASSVKEQGATEAFF
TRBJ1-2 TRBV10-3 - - TGTGCCATCAGTGAGTCTAGTCCGGGGGGCTATGGCTACACCTTC CAISESSPGGYGYTF
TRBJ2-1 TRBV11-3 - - TGTGCCAGCAGCTTATGGGCAGGGGCCTACAATGAGCAGTTCTTC CASSLWAGAYNEQFF
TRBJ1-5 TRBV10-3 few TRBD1 TGTGCCATCAGTGGGGACAGCGATCAGCCCCAGCATTTT CAISGDSDQPQHF
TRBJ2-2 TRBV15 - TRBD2 TGTGCCACCAGCAGGTCTAGCGGGGTAGGGGAGCTGTTTTTT CATSRSSGVGELFF
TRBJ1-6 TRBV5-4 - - TGTGCCAGCACCTCCAAGTTTGGTGGGAGTAGAGGTTCACCCCTCCACTTT CASTSKFGGSRGSPLHF
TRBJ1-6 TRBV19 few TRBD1 TGTGCCAGTACACCGGGACAGAATTCACCCCTCCACTTT CASTPGQNSPLHF
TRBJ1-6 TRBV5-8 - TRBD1 TGTGCCAGCAGCCCTCGACAGGGGAACTCACCCCTCCACTTT CASSPRQGNSPLHF
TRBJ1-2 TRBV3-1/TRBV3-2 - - TGTGCCAGCAGCCAAGCGGGGGGGGGTGGCTACACCTTC CASSQAGGGGYTF
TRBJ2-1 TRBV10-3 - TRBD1 TGTGCCATCAGTGAGTCCCCCGAGACAGGGGGCCTGGGTGAGCAGTTCTTC CAISESPETGGLGEQFF
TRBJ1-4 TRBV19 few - TGTGCCTCCAACAGGGAGGGTAATGAAAAACTGTTTTTT CASNREGNEKLFF
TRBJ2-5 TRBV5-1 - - TGCGCCAGCAGCTTGGGGGTTCAGGGAGGAGAGACCCAGTACTTC CASSLGVQGGETQYF
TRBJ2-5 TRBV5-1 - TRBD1 TGCGCCAGCAGCTGGACAGGGGGCATTGAGACCCAGTACTTC CASSWTGGIETQYF
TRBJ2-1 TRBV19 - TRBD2 TGTGCCAGTAGTATAGGTAGCGGGGGGGCCTATGAGCAGTTCTTC CASSIGSGGAYEQFF
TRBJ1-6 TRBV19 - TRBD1 TGTGCCAGCACAAACAGGGGGAATAATTCACCCCTCCACTTT CASTNRGNNSPLHF
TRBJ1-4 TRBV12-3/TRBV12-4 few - TGTGCCAGCAGTTTATGGCTTAGGGGACTGTTTTTT CASSLWLRGLFF
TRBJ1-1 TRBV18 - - TGTGCCAGCTCACCACACAGGGACACTGAAGCTTTCTTT CASSPHRDTEAFF
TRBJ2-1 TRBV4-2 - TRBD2 TGTGCCAGCAGCCAAGATGTCGCGGGGGGGCCTAGGAATGAGCAGTTCTTC CASSQDVAGGPRNEQFF
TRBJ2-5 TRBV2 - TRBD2 TGTGCCAGCTCGGGACTAGCAAAAGAGACCCAGTACTTC CASSGLAKETQYF
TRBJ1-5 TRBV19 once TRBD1 TGTGCCAGCAAAGGACAGGGCAATCAGCCCCAGCATTTT CASKGQGNQPQHF
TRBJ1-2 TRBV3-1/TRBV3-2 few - TGTGCCAGCAGGGAATCGGGGGGGACCTATGGCTACACCTTC CASRESGGTYGYTF
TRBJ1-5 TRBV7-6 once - TGTGCCAGCAGCCCCGGGTCCCGTAGCAATCAGCCCCAGCATTTT CASSPGSRSNQPQHF
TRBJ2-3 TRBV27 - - TGTGCCAGCACTACCCCGAGGACAGCTACGCAGTATTTT CASTTPRTATQYF
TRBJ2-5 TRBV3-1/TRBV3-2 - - TGTGCCAGCAGCCCAAAAACGGTTTCGGGAGAGACCCAGTACTTC CASSPKTVSGETQYF
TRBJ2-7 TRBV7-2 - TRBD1 TGTGCCAGCAGCTCCGGACAGGGGATCACCTACGAGCAGTACTTC CASSSGQGITYEQYF
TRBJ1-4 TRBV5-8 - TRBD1 TGTGCCAGCAGCTTGGTAACGGGACAGGGGAATGAAAAACTGTTTTTT CASSLVTGQGNEKLFF
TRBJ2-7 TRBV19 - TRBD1 TGTGCCAGTAGTATAGATTGGGACAGGGAGGAGGGCTACGAGCAGTACTTC CASSIDWDREEGYEQYF
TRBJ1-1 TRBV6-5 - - TGTGCCAGCAGTCCCACGGGTACTGAAGCTTTCTTT CASSPTGTEAFF
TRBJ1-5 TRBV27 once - TGTGCCAGCAGTCCGATCACCGGGCAGCCCCAGCATTTT CASSPITGQPQHF
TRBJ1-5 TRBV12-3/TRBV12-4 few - TGTGCCAGCAGTTTAACGGGCAATCAGCCCCAGCATTTT CASSLTGNQPQHF
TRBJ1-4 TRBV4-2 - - TGTGCCAGCAGCCATCGAGGTATGGATGAAAAACTGTTTTTT CASSHRGMDEKLFF
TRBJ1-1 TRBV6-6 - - TGTGCCAGCAGTTACTCGGGGCAGGGCATGAACACTGAAGCTTTCTTT CASSYSGQGMNTEAFF
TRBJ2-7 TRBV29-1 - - TGCAGCGTTGAACAGAACTACGAGCAGTACTTC CSVEQNYEQYF
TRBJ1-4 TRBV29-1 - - TGCAGCTTCGCCGGGGGGTCAACTAATGAAAAACTGTTTTTT CSFAGGSTNEKLFF
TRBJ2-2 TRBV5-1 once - TGCGCCAGCAGGGGCGGGGCAGCCCACACTAACACCGGGGAGCTGTTTTTT CASRGGAAHTNTGELFF
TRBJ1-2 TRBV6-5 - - TGTGCCAGCAGTTATCTTTCAGAAACAGCTAACTATGGCTACACCTTC CASSYLSETANYGYTF
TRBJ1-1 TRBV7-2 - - TGTGCCAGCAGCGCCGCGTTGAACACTGAAGCTTTCTTT CASSAALNTEAFF
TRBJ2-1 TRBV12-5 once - TGTGCTAGTGGTTTGGTCCCACCCACAGGGTTGACTGAGCAGTTCTTC CASGLVPPTGLTEQFF
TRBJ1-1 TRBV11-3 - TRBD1 TGTGCCAGCAGCTTGGACAGGGGGCGTAACACTGAAGCTTTCTTT CASSLDRGRNTEAFF
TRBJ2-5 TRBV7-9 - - TGTGCCAGCAGCTTAGTACAGACCCGAGAGACCCAGTACTTC CASSLVQTRETQYF
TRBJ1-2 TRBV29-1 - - TGCAGCGTTGACAAGGCGGGGGCGTCCTATGGCTACACCTTC CSVDKAGASYGYTF
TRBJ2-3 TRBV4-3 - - TGCGCCAGCAGCCAAGAACGGTACACAGATACGCAGTATTTT CASSQERYTDTQYF
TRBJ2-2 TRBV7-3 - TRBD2 TGTGCCACTGGGGGGCCTAGCGGGGGCCCGAACACCGGGGAGCTGTTTTTT CATGGPSGGPNTGELFF
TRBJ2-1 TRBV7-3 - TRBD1 TGTGCCAGCAGCTTAGGACAGGGCCTCCACAATGAGCAGTTCTTC CASSLGQGLHNEQFF
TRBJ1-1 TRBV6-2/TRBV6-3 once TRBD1 TGTGCCAGCAGCCCCGGGACAGGGTATCAACACGGCTTAGAAGCTTTCTTT CASSPGTGYQHGLEAFF
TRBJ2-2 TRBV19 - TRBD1 TGTGCCAGTAGTTATAGAGGGGGCGGCACCGGGGAGCTGTTTTTT CASSYRGGGTGELFF
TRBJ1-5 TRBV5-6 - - TGTGCCAGCAGCTTTAGGTCTGGGCTTTCCCAGCATTTT CASSFRSGLSQHF